The sequence of this TCR beta chain was determined in a study of cytomegalovirus exposure and HLA in healthy donors. V trimming: 5 bases; J trimming: 8 bases; junction bases outside the gene matches: 7. In germline, CDR1 is MNHEY, CDR2 SVGAGI. This CDR3 contains 15 residues. The method was immunoSEQ multiplex PCR; TCRdb's version includes in-frame clones alone and lacks a portion of them. Among more than 55,000 clones listed, roughly 90% were seen once. This TCR came from a woman under 30 in good health and CMV-seronegative. The sequenced material came from PBMCs. The chain has TRBV6-5 and TRBJ2-3; 13 bases align to TRBD2. The CDR3 DNA sequence: TGTGCCAGCAGTAGACTAGCGGGGGGTTTTCGTACGCAGTATTTT. Amino acids: CASSRLAGGFRTQYF.